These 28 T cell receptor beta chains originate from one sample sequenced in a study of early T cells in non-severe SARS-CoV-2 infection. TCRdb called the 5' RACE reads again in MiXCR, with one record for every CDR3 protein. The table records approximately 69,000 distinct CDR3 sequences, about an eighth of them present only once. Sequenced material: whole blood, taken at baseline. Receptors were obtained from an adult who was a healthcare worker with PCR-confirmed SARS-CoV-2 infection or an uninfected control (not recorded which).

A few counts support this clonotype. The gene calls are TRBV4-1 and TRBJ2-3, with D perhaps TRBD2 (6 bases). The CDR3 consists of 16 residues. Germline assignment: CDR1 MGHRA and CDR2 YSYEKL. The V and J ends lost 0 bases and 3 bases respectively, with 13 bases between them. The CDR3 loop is CASSQEGRSGTDTQYF. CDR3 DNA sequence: TGCGCCAGCAGCCAAGAAGGCAGGAGCGGGACAGATACGCAGTATTTT.

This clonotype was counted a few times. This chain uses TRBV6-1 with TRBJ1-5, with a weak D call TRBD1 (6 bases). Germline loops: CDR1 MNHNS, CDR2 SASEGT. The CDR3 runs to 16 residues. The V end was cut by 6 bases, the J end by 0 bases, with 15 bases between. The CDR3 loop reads CASREWTVYSNQPQHF. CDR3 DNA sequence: TGTGCCAGCAGAGAATGGACAGTATATAGCAATCAGCCCCAGCATTTT.

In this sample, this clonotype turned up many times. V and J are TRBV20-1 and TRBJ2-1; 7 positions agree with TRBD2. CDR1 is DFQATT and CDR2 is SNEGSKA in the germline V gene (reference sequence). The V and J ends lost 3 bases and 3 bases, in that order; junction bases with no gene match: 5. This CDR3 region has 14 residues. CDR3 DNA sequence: TGCAGTGCTAGTGTACGGGGGGACTACAATGAGCAGTTCTTC. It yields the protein CSASVRGDYNEQFF.

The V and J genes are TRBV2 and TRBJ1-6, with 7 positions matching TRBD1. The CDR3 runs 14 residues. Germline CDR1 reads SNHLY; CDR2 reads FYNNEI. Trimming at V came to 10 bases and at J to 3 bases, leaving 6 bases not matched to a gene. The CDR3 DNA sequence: TGTGCCAACCGGGACAGCTACTATAATTCACCCCTCCACTTT. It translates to CANRDSYYNSPLHF.

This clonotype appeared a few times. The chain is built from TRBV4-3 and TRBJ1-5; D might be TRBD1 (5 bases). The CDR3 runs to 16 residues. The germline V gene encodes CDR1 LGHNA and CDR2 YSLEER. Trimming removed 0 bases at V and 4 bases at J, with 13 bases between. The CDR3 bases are TGCGCCAGCAGCCAAGATTTAACAGGAGTTAATCAGCCCCAGCATTTT. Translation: CASSQDLTGVNQPQHF.

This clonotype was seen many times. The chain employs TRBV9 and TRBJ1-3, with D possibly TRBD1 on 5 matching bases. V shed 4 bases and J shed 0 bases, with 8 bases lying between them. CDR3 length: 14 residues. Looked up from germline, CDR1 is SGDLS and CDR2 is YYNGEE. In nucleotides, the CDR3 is TGTGCCAGCAGCCCAGGGACCTCTGGAAACACCATATATTTT. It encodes CASSPGTSGNTIYF.

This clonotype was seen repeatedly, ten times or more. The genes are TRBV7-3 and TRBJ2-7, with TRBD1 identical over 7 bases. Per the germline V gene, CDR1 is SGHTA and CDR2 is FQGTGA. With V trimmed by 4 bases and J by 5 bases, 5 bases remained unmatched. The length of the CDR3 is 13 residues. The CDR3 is CASSSGQIHEQYF. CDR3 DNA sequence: TGTGCCAGCAGCTCGGGACAGATCCACGAGCAGTACTTC.

The CDR3, as DNA: TGTGCCAGCAGCTTACACTCGCAGAATGAGCAGTTCTTC. Translated, it gives CASSLHSQNEQFF. This chain joins TRBV7-3 and TRBJ2-1; D unclear. Germline V gene data show CDR1 as SGHTA and CDR2 as FQGTGA. The CDR3 has 13 amino acids. V was pared by 2 bases and J by 7 bases, with 9 bases between.

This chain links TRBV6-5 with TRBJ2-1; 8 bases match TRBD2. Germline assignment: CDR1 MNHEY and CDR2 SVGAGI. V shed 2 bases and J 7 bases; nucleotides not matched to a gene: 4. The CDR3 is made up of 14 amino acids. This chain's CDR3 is CASSYGLAMNEQFF. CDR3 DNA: TGTGCCAGCAGTTACGGACTAGCCATGAATGAGCAGTTCTTC.

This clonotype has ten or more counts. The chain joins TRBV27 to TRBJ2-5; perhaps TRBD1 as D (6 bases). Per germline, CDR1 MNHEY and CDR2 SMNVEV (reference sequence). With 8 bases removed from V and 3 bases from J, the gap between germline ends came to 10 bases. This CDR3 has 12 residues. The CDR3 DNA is TGTGCCAGCGAGACAGGCGAAGAGACCCAGTACTTC. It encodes CASETGEETQYF.

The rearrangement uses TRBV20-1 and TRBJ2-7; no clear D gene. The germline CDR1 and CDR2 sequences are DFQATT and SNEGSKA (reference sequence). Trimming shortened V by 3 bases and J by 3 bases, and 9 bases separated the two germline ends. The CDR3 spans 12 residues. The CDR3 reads CSASHTNYEQYF. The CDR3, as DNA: TGCAGTGCTAGCCACACAAACTACGAGCAGTACTTC.

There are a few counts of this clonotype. The CDR3 reads CASSSGTGVENYQPQHF. CDR3 coding DNA: TGTGCCAGCAGTTCAGGGACAGGCGTCGAGAATTATCAGCCCCAGCATTTT. This rearrangement joins TRBV28 to TRBJ1-5; 8 nucleotides match TRBD1. CDR3 length: 17 residues. Germline V gene sequence: CDR1 MDHEN, CDR2 SYDVKM. The V gene end was trimmed by 4 bases and the J gene end by 5 bases; junction bases not matched to a gene: 13.

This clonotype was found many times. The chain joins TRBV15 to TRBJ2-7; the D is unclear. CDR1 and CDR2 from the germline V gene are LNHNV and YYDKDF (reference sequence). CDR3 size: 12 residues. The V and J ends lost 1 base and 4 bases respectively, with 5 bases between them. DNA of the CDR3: TGTGCCACCAGCAGAGCCTATTACGAGCAGTACTTC. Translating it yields CATSRAYYEQYF.

Here the CDR3 DNA reads TGTGCCACTAGGTTAGGTCTCCGAAGCACCGGGGAGCTGTTTTTT. This sequence encodes CATRLGLRSTGELFF. V and J are TRBV6-5 and TRBJ2-2; D ambiguous. The CDR3 totals 15 residues. CDR1 is MNHEY and CDR2 is SVGAGI in the germline V gene. V was shortened by 10 bases and J by 4 bases, with 19 bases between the two germline ends.

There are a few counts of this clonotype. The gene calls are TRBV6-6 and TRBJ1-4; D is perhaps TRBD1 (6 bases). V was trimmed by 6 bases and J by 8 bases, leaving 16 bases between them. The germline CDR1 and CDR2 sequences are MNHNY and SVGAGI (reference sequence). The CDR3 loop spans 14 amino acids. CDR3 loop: CASSRDTQTEKLFF. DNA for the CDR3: TGTGCCAGCAGCCGGGACACACAGACCGAAAAACTGTTTTTT.

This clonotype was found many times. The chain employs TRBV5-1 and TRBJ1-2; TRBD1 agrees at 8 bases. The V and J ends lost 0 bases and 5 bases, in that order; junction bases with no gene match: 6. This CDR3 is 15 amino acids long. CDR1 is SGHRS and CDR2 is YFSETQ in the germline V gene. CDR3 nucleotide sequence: TGCGCCAGCAGCTTGGGACAGGGGCGAGGGTATGGCTACACCTTC. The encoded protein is CASSLGQGRGYGYTF.

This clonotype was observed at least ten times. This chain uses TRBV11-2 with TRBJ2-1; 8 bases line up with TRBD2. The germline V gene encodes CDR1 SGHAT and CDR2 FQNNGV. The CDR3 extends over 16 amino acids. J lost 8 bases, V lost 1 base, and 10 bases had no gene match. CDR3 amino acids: CASSLGAAGAFDEQFF. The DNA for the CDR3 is TGTGCCAGCAGCTTAGGGGCAGCGGGAGCTTTCGATGAGCAGTTCTTC.

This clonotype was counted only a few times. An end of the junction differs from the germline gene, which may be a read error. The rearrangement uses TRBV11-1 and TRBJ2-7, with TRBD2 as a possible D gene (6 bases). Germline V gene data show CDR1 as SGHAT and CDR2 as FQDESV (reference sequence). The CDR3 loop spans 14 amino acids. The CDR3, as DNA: TGTGCCAGCAGCTTAAGCATTTTAGCGGAAGATCTGGCATTC. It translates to CASSLSILAEDLAF.

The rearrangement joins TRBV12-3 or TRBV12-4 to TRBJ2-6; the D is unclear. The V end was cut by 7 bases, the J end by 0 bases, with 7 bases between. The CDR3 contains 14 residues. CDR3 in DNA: TGTGCCAGCACCTCCTCCTCTGGGGCCAACGTCCTGACTTTC. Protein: CASTSSSGANVLTF.

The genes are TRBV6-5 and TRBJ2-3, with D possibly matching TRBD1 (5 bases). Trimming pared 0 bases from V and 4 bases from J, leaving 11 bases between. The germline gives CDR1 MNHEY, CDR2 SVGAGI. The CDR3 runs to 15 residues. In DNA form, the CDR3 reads TGTGCCAGCAGTTACTCGGTCGTCAGGGCAGATACGCAGTATTTT. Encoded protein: CASSYSVVRADTQYF.

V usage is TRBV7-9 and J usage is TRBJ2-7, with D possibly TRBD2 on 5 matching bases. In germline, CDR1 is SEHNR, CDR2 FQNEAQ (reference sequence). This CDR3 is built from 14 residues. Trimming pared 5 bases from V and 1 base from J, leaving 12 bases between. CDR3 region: CASSLDPGSYEQYF. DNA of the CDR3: TGTGCCAGCAGCCTAGACCCGGGATCCTACGAGCAGTACTTC.

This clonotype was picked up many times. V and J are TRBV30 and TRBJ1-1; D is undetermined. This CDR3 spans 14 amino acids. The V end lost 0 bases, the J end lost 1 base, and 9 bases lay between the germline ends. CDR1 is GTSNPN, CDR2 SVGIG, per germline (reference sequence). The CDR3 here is CAWSVRRENTEAFF. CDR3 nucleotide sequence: TGTGCCTGGAGTGTACGTAGGGAGAACACTGAAGCTTTCTTT.

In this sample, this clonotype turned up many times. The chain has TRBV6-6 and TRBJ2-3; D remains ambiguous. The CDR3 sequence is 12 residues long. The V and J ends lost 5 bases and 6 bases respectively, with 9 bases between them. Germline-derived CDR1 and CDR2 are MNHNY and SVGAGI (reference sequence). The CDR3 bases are TGTGCCAGCAGTGTAGGGCGTGATACGCAGTATTTT. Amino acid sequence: CASSVGRDTQYF.

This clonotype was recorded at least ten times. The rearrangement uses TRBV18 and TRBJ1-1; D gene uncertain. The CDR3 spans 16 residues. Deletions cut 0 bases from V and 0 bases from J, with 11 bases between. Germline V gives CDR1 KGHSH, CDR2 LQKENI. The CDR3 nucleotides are TGTGCCAGCTCACCACCGGGAAATTTAATGAACACTGAAGCTTTCTTT. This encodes CASSPPGNLMNTEAFF.

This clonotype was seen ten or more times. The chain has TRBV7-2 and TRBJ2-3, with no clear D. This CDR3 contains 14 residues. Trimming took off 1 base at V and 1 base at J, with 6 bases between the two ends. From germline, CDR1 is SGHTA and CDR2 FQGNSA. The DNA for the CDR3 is TGTGCCAGCAGCTTAGGCCACCGCACAGATACGCAGTATTTT. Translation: CASSLGHRTDTQYF.

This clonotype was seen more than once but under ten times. The CDR3 sequence: CASSAGTARGEQFF. CDR3 sequence (DNA): TGCGCCAGCAGCGCCGGGACAGCCCGCGGGGAGCAGTTCTTC. V and J are TRBV5-1 and TRBJ2-1; 7 nucleotides agree with TRBD1. Germline loops: CDR1 SGHRS, CDR2 YFSETQ. This CDR3 contains 14 residues. V gave up 4 bases and J gave up 10 bases; unmatched junction bases: 11.

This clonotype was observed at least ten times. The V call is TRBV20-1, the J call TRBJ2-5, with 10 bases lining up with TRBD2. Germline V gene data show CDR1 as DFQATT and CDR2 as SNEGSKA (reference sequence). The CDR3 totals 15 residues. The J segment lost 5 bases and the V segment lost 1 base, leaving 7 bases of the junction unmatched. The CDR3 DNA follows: TGCAGTGCTAGAGTCCTAGCGGGAGATTTGGAGACCCAGTACTTC. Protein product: CSARVLAGDLETQYF.

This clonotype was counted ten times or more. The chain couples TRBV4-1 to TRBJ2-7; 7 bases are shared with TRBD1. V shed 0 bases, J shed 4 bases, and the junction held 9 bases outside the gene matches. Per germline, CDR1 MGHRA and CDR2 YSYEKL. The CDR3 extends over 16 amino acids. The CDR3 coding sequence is TGCGCCAGCAGCCAAGAGAAACAGGGGCGACCTTACGAGCAGTACTTC. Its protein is CASSQEKQGRPYEQYF.